One sample yielded the 20 T cell receptor beta chains listed below, sequenced in a study of radiation and T cells in renal cell carcinoma. Only in-frame clones appear in the TCRdb table, and some are missing; sequencing was by immunoSEQ multiplex PCR. The sample consists of 150,000 or so clones, nearly 90% of them appearing once. Documented time point: baseline pretreatment blood. Treatment: 15 Gy SBRT to primary tumor, nephrectomy 4 weeks later. Here the sequenced sample was blood, taken from a patient whose treatment included radiotherapy and nephrectomy. The receptor set was obtained from a woman between 50 and 59 years old with renal cell carcinoma.

The chain couples TRBV4-2 to TRBJ2-2, with TRBD1 identical over 8 bases. Germline assignment: CDR1 LGHNA and CDR2 YNFKEQ. Trimming removed 4 bases from V and 4 bases from J; junction bases left unmatched: 5. There are 15 residues in the CDR3. CDR3 in DNA: TGTGCCAGCAGCCCGAGGACAGGGAGCACCGGGGAGCTGTTTTTT. This translates into CASSPRTGSTGELFF.

The chain combines TRBV7-9 with TRBJ2-7, with D unresolved. The V gene's germline CDR1 is SEHNR and CDR2 FQNEAQ (reference sequence). This CDR3 region has 11 residues. V was clipped by 3 bases and J by 0 bases, with 0 bases between them. DNA of the CDR3: TGTGCCAGCAGCTTCTCCTACGAGCAGTACTTC. Translating gives CASSFSYEQYF.

The chain carries TRBV5-4 and TRBJ1-6, with D hard to call. The germline gives CDR1 SGHNT, CDR2 YYREEE (reference sequence). The CDR3 is 15 residues long. V lost 4 bases to trimming and J lost 0 bases, with 8 bases between them. The CDR3 DNA reads as TGTGCCAGCAGCCTACACAGCTCCTATAATTCACCCCTCCACTTT. As protein: CASSLHSSYNSPLHF.

This clone was counted a single time. The chain has TRBV18 and TRBJ1-3; TRBD1 matches at 7 bases. Per the germline V gene, CDR1 is KGHSH and CDR2 is LQKENI. Trimming cost V 0 bases and J 4 bases; bases outside gene matches: 6. The CDR3 is 16 residues long. For the CDR3, the DNA is TGTGCCAGCTCACCACCGCCAGGGGGGATCGGAAACACCATATATTTT. It translates to CASSPPPGGIGNTIYF. The complete variable domain, with remaining parts taken from reference TRBV18 and TRBJ1-3, reads NAGVMQNPRHLVRRRGQEARLRCSPMKGHSHVYWYRQLPEEGLKFMVYLQKENIIDESGMPKERFSAEFPKEGPSILRIQQVVRGDSAAYFCASSPPPGGIGNTIYFGEGSWLTVV.

This sequence joins TRBV9 and TRBJ1-2; D ambiguous. Trimming left V 6 bases short and J 2 bases short, with 11 bases between. The CDR3 length is 13 residues. Germline CDR1 SGDLS, CDR2 YYNGEE. CDR3 bases: TGTGCCAGCAACAAACAGATAAACTATGGCTACACCTTC. This gives the protein CASNKQINYGYTF.

The chain is built from TRBV11-3 and TRBJ2-7; possible D gene TRBD2, 6 bases. Germline CDR1 and CDR2: SGHNT and YENEEA. The CDR3 has 15 amino acids. V lost 0 bases, J lost 4 bases, and 13 bases lay in between. CDR3 sequence reads: CASSLEHGGPYEQYF. CDR3 nucleotide sequence: TGTGCCAGCAGCTTAGAGCACGGGGGACCGTACGAGCAGTACTTC.

V usage is TRBV30 and J usage is TRBJ1-1, with D hard to call. Trimming took off 4 bases at V and 3 bases at J, with 12 bases between the two ends. Germline CDR1 GTSNPN, CDR2 SVGIG (reference sequence). This CDR3 has 13 amino acids. For the CDR3, the DNA is TGTGCCTGGAACCCTCAGGCCGACACTGAAGCTTTCTTT. This translates into CAWNPQADTEAFF.

V is TRBV4-1 and J is TRBJ1-3; D remains ambiguous. The ends were cut back, 2 bases at V and 2 bases at J, with 16 bases in the middle. The germline V gene has CDR1 MGHRA and CDR2 YSYEKL. The CDR3 runs to 17 residues. CDR3 sequence (DNA): TGCGCCAGCAGCCAAACCATCAACGCCGGGGCTGGAAACACCATATATTTT. Amino acid sequence: CASSQTINAGAGNTIYF.

V and J are TRBV5-5 and TRBJ2-7, with TRBD1 identical over 8 bases. The germline gives CDR1 SGHKS, CDR2 YYEKEE (reference sequence). Trimming took 1 base from V and 1 from J; bases not matched to a gene: 10. The CDR3 is 17 amino acids. CDR3 sequence: CASSLMVIGTGSYEQYF. The DNA of the CDR3 is TGTGCCAGCAGCTTGATGGTTATAGGGACAGGTTCCTACGAGCAGTACTTC. Full variable domain (missing parts from reference TRBV5-5 and TRBJ2-7): DAGVTQSPTHLIKTRGQQVTLRCSPISGHKSVSWYQQVLGQGPQFIFQYYEKEERGRGNFPDRFSARQFPNYSSELNVNALLLGDSALYLCASSLMVIGTGSYEQYFGPGTRLTVT.

The V gene is TRBV6-1, the J gene TRBJ2-1, with TRBD2 identical over 13 bases. The trim removed 2 bases at V and 14 bases at J, leaving 9 bases unmatched. The CDR3 runs to 15 residues. The V gene's germline CDR1 is MNHNS and CDR2 SASEGT. This CDR3 reads CASSEIGLAGVLEFF. CDR3 DNA: TGTGCCAGCAGTGAAATAGGACTAGCGGGGGTCTTAGAGTTCTTC.

This chain connects TRBV7-6 to TRBJ2-7; D is unresolved. The CDR3 consists of 14 residues. With 2 bases removed from V and 6 bases from J, the gap between germline ends came to 14 bases. Per the germline V gene, CDR1 is SGHVS and CDR2 is FNYEAQ. The CDR3 DNA is TGTGCCAGCAGCTTAAGTTCGGCATCCCGCGAGCAGTACTTC. Its translation: CASSLSSASREQYF.

The chain is built from TRBV7-2 and TRBJ1-3; tentative D call: TRBD1 (6 bases). Trimming removed 1 base at V and 8 bases at J, with 15 bases between. The CDR3 covers 15 residues. Germline CDR1 SGHTA, CDR2 FQGNSA. DNA for the CDR3: TGTGCCAGCAGCTTAGGGAATGGTCAGGGGTACACCATATATTTT. Translation gives CASSLGNGQGYTIYF.

This clone came up once. The genes are TRBV30 and TRBJ2-7; the match to TRBD1 covers 7 bases. This CDR3 is 14 amino acids long. The ends lost 1 base at V and 5 bases at J; junction bases unmatched: 8. Germline values: CDR1 GTSNPN, CDR2 SVGIG (reference sequence). The CDR3 nucleotides read TGTGCCTGGAGTGAACAGGGGCTAGGGGACGAGCAGTACTTC. This translates into CAWSEQGLGDEQYF.

The sample holds one count of this clone. The chain couples TRBV5-5 to TRBJ2-5; possibly TRBD2 for D (6 bases). The CDR3 consists of 14 residues. Per germline, CDR1 SGHKS and CDR2 YYEKEE (reference sequence). V gave up 0 bases and J gave up 9 bases, with 15 bases separating them. CDR3 DNA: TGTGCCAGCAGCTTGGCAACGGGAGCGCGGGCCCAGTACTTC. It is translated as CASSLATGARAQYF.

The chain combines TRBV5-1 with TRBJ2-4; 11 bases line up with TRBD2. The CDR3 has 15 amino acids. Germline loops: CDR1 SGHRS, CDR2 YFSETQ. The V and J ends lost 2 bases and 4 bases, in that order; junction bases with no gene match: 2. The CDR3 here is CASSLRLAGKNIQYF. The CDR3 DNA reads as TGCGCCAGCAGCTTACGACTAGCGGGGAAAAACATTCAGTACTTC.

The rearrangement uses TRBV6-5 and TRBJ2-5; D is possibly TRBD1 or TRBD2 (5 bases each). Germline loops: CDR1 MNHEY, CDR2 SVGAGI. V was trimmed by 0 bases and J by 1 base, leaving 9 bases between them. The CDR3 loop spans 15 amino acids. The CDR3 protein is CASSYSWGIQETQYF. The CDR3 DNA is TGTGCCAGCAGTTACTCCTGGGGGATCCAAGAGACCCAGTACTTC.

The chain uses TRBV5-4 and TRBJ1-6; D is unclear. In germline, CDR1 is SGHNT, CDR2 YYREEE (reference sequence). The CDR3 consists of 16 residues. V was trimmed by 0 bases and J by 0 bases, leaving 7 bases between them. CDR3 in DNA: TGTGCCAGCAGCTTGGGTGGGAGCTCCTATAATTCACCCCTCCACTTT. Protein: CASSLGGSSYNSPLHF.

The chain is built from TRBV11-2 and TRBJ2-5; 9 bases fit TRBD1. This CDR3 has 13 residues. The germline V gene has CDR1 SGHAT and CDR2 FQNNGV. Trimming at V came to 4 bases and at J to 5 bases, leaving 2 bases not matched to a gene. CDR3 sequence: CASSSDRGETQYF. Written as DNA, the CDR3 is TGTGCCAGCAGCTCGGACAGGGGTGAGACCCAGTACTTC.

The chain recombines TRBV13 with TRBJ1-1; D gene uncertain. Germline V gives CDR1 PRHDT, CDR2 FYEKMQ (reference sequence). V was trimmed by 1 base and J by 8 bases, leaving 8 bases between them. The CDR3 has 12 amino acids. The CDR3 loop reads CASSLEQPEAFF. CDR3 in DNA: TGTGCCAGCAGCTTAGAGCAGCCCGAAGCTTTCTTT.

CDR3 coding DNA: TGTGCCAGCAGTTGGGGCCAAGAGACCCAGTACTTC. Protein: CASSWGQETQYF. J is TRBJ2-5 and V is TRBV6-6; D unclear. Germline V gene data show CDR1 as MNHNY and CDR2 as SVGAGI (reference sequence). Trimming left V 4 bases short and J 1 base short, with 4 bases between. This CDR3 is 12 amino acids long.